The source of this T cell receptor beta chain is a study of long-term antiretroviral therapy in people with HIV. Sequencing relied on immunoSEQ assay v3.0, run at survey level. Assay: immunoSEQ multiplex PCR; the TCRdb copy retains only in-frame clones and omits some. The sample yields around 13,000 clones, about 85% seen once. The sequence was collected from a woman between 35 and 50 years old with HIV. The specimen comprised unsorted PBMCs, sampled 2.1 years after starting antiretroviral therapy.

This CDR3 reads CASSLLGFEAFF. CDR3 in DNA: TGCGCCAGCAGCTTGTTGGGATTTGAAGCTTTCTTT. The J gene is TRBJ1-1, the V gene TRBV5-1; D gene ambiguous. Deletions cut 1 base from V and 7 bases from J, with 8 bases between. The CDR3 has 12 residues. CDR1 and CDR2 (germline): SGHRS, YFSETQ.